A single sample is the source of the 5 T cell receptor beta chains below, sequenced in a study of shared clonotypes between healthy human individuals. CD8 cells classed as naive were CD45RO-negative and positively selected for CCR7, excluding terminally differentiated effector memory CD45RA+ cells. This table comes from immunoSEQ multiplex PCR, and its TCRdb copy is limited to in-frame clones, with some not included. The data show around 2,000,000 clones, with approximately 95% seen just once and more than 0.9% held by the top ten. The sequencing input was naive CD8+ T cells sorted from blood. The receptors shown here come from a young man in good health.

J is TRBJ2-7 and V is TRBV28, with 8 bases fitting TRBD1. The germline gives CDR1 MDHEN, CDR2 SYDVKM. V lost 8 bases and J lost 3; bases outside the gene matches: 9. The length of the CDR3 is 14 residues. In DNA, the CDR3 is TGTGCCAGCCTATCCCAGGGGGCGCGCTACGAGCAGTACTTC. This translates into CASLSQGARYEQYF.

The chain joins TRBV4-2 to TRBJ2-7; D possibly corresponds to TRBD1 (5 bases). The CDR3 loop spans 16 amino acids. CDR1 and CDR2 from the germline V gene are LGHNA and YNFKEQ. Deletions cut 0 bases from V and 1 base from J, with 13 bases between. The CDR3 is CASSQDPGHLSYEQYF. The CDR3 DNA reads TGTGCCAGCAGCCAAGATCCTGGACACCTATCCTACGAGCAGTACTTC.

With regard to this clone: The junction does not match germline at one end; this may be a read error. This CDR3 is also generated by other DNA sequences in the sample. This chain links TRBV27 with TRBJ1-5, with unresolved D. The CDR3 is 15 residues long. Germline CDR1 MNHEY, CDR2 SMNVEV (reference sequence). The CDR3: CASSLSAGANQPQHF. The CDR3 DNA sequence: TGTGCCAGCAGTCTATCCGCGGGAGCAAATCAGCCCCAGCATTTT.

V gene TRBV7-6 combines with J gene TRBJ1-1; 10 bases map to TRBD1. Germline V gene data show CDR1 as SGHVS and CDR2 as FNYEAQ. The CDR3 runs 16 residues. V was pared by 2 bases and J by 5 bases, with 8 bases of the junction left unmatched. The CDR3 spells CASSLSPGTGVTEAFF. The CDR3 nucleotides are TGTGCCAGCAGCTTAAGTCCCGGGACAGGGGTGACTGAAGCTTTCTTT.

The chain has TRBV7-9 and TRBJ2-3; D perhaps matches TRBD1 (6 bases). The CDR3 consists of 13 residues. Germline-derived CDR1 and CDR2 are SEHNR and FQNEAQ (reference sequence). V was shortened by 5 bases and J by 7 bases, with 13 bases between the two germline ends. CDR3 DNA: TGTGCCAGCAGCCCACAGGGTCACAATACGCAGTATTTT. It encodes CASSPQGHNTQYF.